Described below is a single T cell receptor beta chain sequence and its context. The data were obtained in a study of shared clonotypes between healthy human individuals. The table came from immunoSEQ multiplex PCR; TCRdb's copy has only in-frame clones and leaves some out. The top ten clones hold about 10% of a sample with around 200,000 clones, approximately 61% of them seen once. Germline V gene data show CDR1 as SEHNR and CDR2 as FQNEAQ (reference sequence). V was pared by 5 bases and J by 5 bases, with 3 bases of the junction left unmatched. The CDR3 sequence is 13 residues long. The sample taken for sequencing was memory CD4+ T cells sorted from blood. Regarding subset: CD45RA-negative fraction. This receptor was identified in a man aged 25 to 40 in good health. This chain links TRBV7-9 with TRBJ1-5; 7 bases are a match to TRBD1. CDR3 in amino acids: CASSTQGDQPQHF. For the CDR3, the DNA is TGTGCCAGCAGCACTCAGGGGGATCAGCCCCAGCATTTT.